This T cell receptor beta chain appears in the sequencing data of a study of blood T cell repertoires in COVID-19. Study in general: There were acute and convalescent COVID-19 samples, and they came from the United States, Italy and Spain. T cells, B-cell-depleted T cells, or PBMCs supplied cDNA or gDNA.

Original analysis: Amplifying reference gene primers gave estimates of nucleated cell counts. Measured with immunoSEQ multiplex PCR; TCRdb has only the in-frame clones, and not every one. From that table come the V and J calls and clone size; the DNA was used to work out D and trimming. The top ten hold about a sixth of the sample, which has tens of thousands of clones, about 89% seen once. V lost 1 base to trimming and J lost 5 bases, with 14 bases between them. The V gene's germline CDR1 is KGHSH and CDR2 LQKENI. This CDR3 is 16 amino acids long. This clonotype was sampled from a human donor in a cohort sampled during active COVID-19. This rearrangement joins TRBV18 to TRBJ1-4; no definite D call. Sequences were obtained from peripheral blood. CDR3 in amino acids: CASSPLTLTGNEKLFF. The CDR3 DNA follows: TGTGCCAGCTCACCACTAACGCTGACGGGAAATGAAAAACTGTTTTTT. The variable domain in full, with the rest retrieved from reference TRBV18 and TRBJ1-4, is NAGVMQNPRHLVRRRGQEARLRCSPMKGHSHVYWYRQLPEEGLKFMVYLQKENIIDESGMPKERFSAEFPKEGPSILRIQQVVRGDSAAYFCASSPLTLTGNEKLFFGSGTQLSVL.